This T cell receptor (beta chain) was sequenced for a study of blood T cell repertoires in COVID-19. Across the study: The analysed material was cDNA or gDNA that came from T cells, B-cell-depleted T cells, or PBMCs.

This clone was recorded once. Enrolled during active infection, Seattle patients were then followed longitudinally. Assay used: immunoSEQ multiplex PCR; TCRdb lists only in-frame clones, some missing. The sample includes 220,000 or so clones, more than 85% seen only once; the top ten take roughly 10%. V shed 8 bases, J shed 1 base, and the junction held 2 bases outside the gene matches. Germline V gene sequence: CDR1 MNHEY, CDR2 SMNVEV (reference sequence). The CDR3 is made up of 13 amino acids. The V and J genes are TRBV27 and TRBJ2-3; 8 nucleotides align to TRBD1. This clonotype originated in a woman aged 45-60 years with COVID-19, enrolled during active disease. The sequencing input was peripheral blood. This CDR3 is CASLDRGTDTQYF. The CDR3, as DNA: TGTGCCAGCTTGGACAGGGGCACAGATACGCAGTATTTT.